The rows below give T cell receptor beta chains drawn from one sample of a study of PD-1 blockade in classical Hodgkin lymphoma. Measured with immunoSEQ multiplex PCR; TCRdb has only the in-frame clones, and not every one. The data contain more than 50,000 clones, 71% of them seen just once; the ten biggest clones take up roughly 9%. The source material was peripheral blood mononuclear cells (PBMCs), sampled before the second cycle of nivolumab. These receptors all come from a human donor with classical Hodgkin lymphoma. CDR3s include the opening cysteine and the closing phenylalanine or tryptophan. Clone size is stated in some rows and not others, as once, few, many or a class when expanded.

v_call,clone_size,j_call,cdr3_aa
TRBV5-1,NA,TRBJ1-3,CASRTEGNTIYF
TRBV19,NA,TRBJ2-3,CASSVSELAGGPGETDTQYF
TRBV7-9,NA,TRBJ2-3,CASSQTSGSGEDTQYF
TRBV19,NA,TRBJ2-2,CASSLQGSTGELFF
TRBV11-2,NA,TRBJ2-2,CASSLVSGGPTGELFF
TRBV28,NA,TRBJ1-5,CASSLLEDDQPQHF
TRBV7-9,once,TRBJ2-3,CASKAGAVLRDTQYF
TRBV5-1,NA,TRBJ2-5,CASSPGLAQETQYF
TRBV2,NA,TRBJ1-4,CASSDTLETNEKLFF
TRBV7-3,NA,TRBJ2-1,CASSSGTGVYNEQFF
TRBV21-1,NA,TRBJ1-3,CASRLQGSSGNTIYF
TRBV9,once,TRBJ1-1,CASSGVAGNTEAFF
TRBV7-7,NA,TRBJ2-3,CASSLGSGGTDTQYF
TRBV25-1,NA,TRBJ1-1,CASSEYPGQGVGEAFF
TRBV15,NA,TRBJ1-1,CATSSEGAPYTEAFF
TRBV7-8,NA,TRBJ2-4,CASSLGSSPKNIQYF
TRBV7-7,NA,TRBJ2-1,CASSLERVAYNEQFF
TRBV6-5,NA,TRBJ1-2,CASSYSADNGYTF
TRBV18,NA,TRBJ2-2,CASSRLDRKTGELFF
TRBV11-2,once,TRBJ2-7,CASSWGGGSYEQYF
TRBV6-1,few,TRBJ1-3,CASSSMGRGPYF
TRBV9,NA,TRBJ2-3,CASSVGTQGDPGTDTQYF
TRBV19,once,TRBJ2-7,CASSIAWTGGDEQYF